This entry features one T cell receptor (beta chain) sequence. Its antigen is not known. The sample belongs to a study of cytomegalovirus exposure and HLA in healthy donors. This PCR relied on a set of 60 Vbeta primers and 13 Jbeta primers. TCRdb's copy holds only in-frame clones and misses some; the assay was immunoSEQ multiplex PCR. In the table there are about 100,000 clones, roughly a tenth of which are singletons. Germline-derived CDR1 and CDR2 are SNHLY and FYNNEI. The CDR3 has 13 residues. Trimming removed 6 bases at V and 4 bases at J, with 10 bases between. Study-level findings and limits: TCR beta chains numbering more than 150 were designated cytomegalovirus-associated. HLA restriction was apparent for most CMV-associated TCR beta chains in a later analysis. Prior analysis indicated that the majority of TCR beta V segments exhibited productivity approximately 90% or approximately 30% of the time. A later analysis reported that several of the most significant clusters appeared to be linked to common viral pathogens, among them Epstein-Barr virus.

Input material: PBMCs. The rearrangement links TRBV2 to TRBJ1-5; TRBD1 is a possible D gene (5 bases). This clonotype was obtained from a man between 40 and 49 years old in good health and CMV-seropositive. The CDR3 protein is CASRDRGNQPQHF. The CDR3 DNA sequence: TGTGCCAGCAGGGATAGGGGTAATCAGCCCCAGCATTTT.